Listed below are T cell receptor beta chains from one sample, sequenced in a study of blood T cell repertoires in COVID-19. The repertoire was sequenced with immunoSEQ multiplex PCR; TCRdb's copy has only in-frame clones and lacks some. The data hold 200,000 or so clones, with 89% observed a single time. The sequencing input was PBMCs or T cells enriched from blood (not recorded which). The source of these receptors is a young woman who had recovered from COVID-19. Both conserved end residues are part of each CDR3. D genes are given only for firm matches. The size field is filled for only some rows; it gives once, few, many or a size class.

TRBJ2-7	TRBD2	TRBV15	NA	CATLAGEFREQYF	TGTGCCACCCTGGCGGGGGAATTTCGGGAGCAGTACTTC
TRBJ1-1	NA	TRBV4-1	NA	CASSQVARQMSNTEAFF	TGCGCCAGCAGCCAAGTTGCCCGACAGATGTCGAACACTGAAGCTTTCTTT
TRBJ2-5	TRBD1	TRBV6-5	NA	CASGPGQGSQETQYF	TGTGCCAGCGGACCGGGACAGGGATCACAAGAGACCCAGTACTTC
TRBJ2-2	NA	TRBV7-2	NA	CASSPDTGELFF	TGTGCCAGCAGTCCGGACACCGGGGAGCTGTTTTTT
TRBJ2-1	NA	TRBV7-3	few	CASSLQSGATDNEQFF	TGTGCCAGCAGCTTACAAAGTGGGGCGACCGACAATGAGCAGTTCTTC
TRBJ2-7	NA	TRBV28	NA	CASQVVDRFYEQYF	TGTGCCTCTCAGGTTGTAGACCGGTTTTACGAGCAGTACTTC
TRBJ1-2	TRBD1	TRBV3-1/TRBV3-2	few	CASSWGQGGNYGYTF	TGTGCCAGCAGCTGGGGACAGGGGGGTAACTATGGCTACACCTTC
TRBJ2-4	NA	TRBV14	NA	CASSEGSDIQYF	TGTGCCAGCAGCGAAGGGAGTGACATTCAGTACTTC
TRBJ1-5	TRBD1	TRBV9	NA	CASSVKNWAGDRRYLSNQPQHF	TGTGCCAGCAGCGTAAAAAATTGGGCCGGGGACAGGAGATATCTTAGCAATCAGCCCCAGCATTTT
TRBJ1-3	NA	TRBV19	NA	CASNGGDRNTIYF	TGTGCCAGTAACGGGGGGGATCGAAACACCATATATTTT
TRBJ1-6	NA	TRBV6-5	NA	CATTGTRNSPLHF	TGTGCCACTACCGGGACAAGAAATTCACCCCTCCACTTT
TRBJ2-1	TRBD1	TRBV9	NA	CASSGSGTARDSDEQFF	TGTGCCAGCAGCGGATCCGGGACAGCGCGTGACAGCGATGAGCAGTTCTTC
TRBJ2-1	TRBD2	TRBV9	NA	CASSVSERGGRNEQFF	TGTGCCAGCAGCGTCTCAGAGCGGGGGGGCCGCAATGAGCAGTTCTTC